Described below is a single T cell receptor (beta chain) sequence and its context. This clone came up many times. Its binding antigen is unknown. Base qualities were left out, and no much larger clone turns up one base away. This record belongs to a study of blood T cell repertoires in COVID-19 (dated by TCRdb to 2020 to 2022). Study-wide context: Samples covering the acute and convalescent phases of COVID-19 were provided by collaborators in the United States, Italy and Spain. The material from the prospective study consisted of cDNA or gDNA derived from T cells, B-cell-depleted T cells, or PBMCs. Subjects who had been exposed to COVID-19, were actively infected with it, or had recovered from it provided the deeply sampled blood TCRbeta repertoires that made up the dataset. A freely available public database, intended as a resource for researchers studying the immune response to SARS-CoV-2, is where the repertoires were released. The samples were drawn from two sources: the first 160 participants of the ongoing ImmuneRACE study, and 1,200 or so subjects contributed by 6 global collaborators. The sample metadata nearly always contained a de-identified subject ID, COVID-19 status, age in years and sex. Where available, HLA class I and class II types were taken from metadata supplied by the sample provider and were not determined by assay-based typing.

There are 15 amino acids in the CDR3, from cysteine to phenylalanine inclusive. Just CDR3 DNA is preserved here, 45 bases in frame from base 1. Relative to germline, V is missing 0 bases and J is missing 7 bases, with 6 bases of the junction outside any gene match. In the germline V gene (reference sequence), CDR1 corresponds to GTSNPN and CDR2 to SVGIG. The immunoSEQ Assay, a bias-controlled multiplex PCR, was used to amplify TCRbeta CDR3 regions from genomic DNA. The published analysis was carried out like this. Nucleated cell counts per sample were estimated from amplification of reference gene primers within the assay. Sequence reads were collapsed and filtered to measure the absolute abundance of every unique TCRbeta CDR3 rearrangement. For each sample, productive Simpson clonality was calculated as the square root of Simpson's diversity index across productive rearrangements. TCRdb limited this immuneACCESS table to in-frame rearrangements with V and J called. A share of clones is missing; checked studies link under half to unresolved V genes, and the rest is unexplained. V, J and clone size are those of that table, while D and trimming were read from the DNA. Across this sample there are 100,000 to 150,000 clones, with 60% to 80% seen only once. Jointly, the top ten make up around 5.9% of the sample.

Each collaborating institution followed its own protocols to collect whole blood in K2EDTA tubes. Collaborator samples were shipped for TCRbeta analysis as frozen whole blood, isolated PBMCs, or DNA extracted from either sample type. What the study reported, not specific to this receptor: Clinical and demographic metadata were provided uncurated, with the amount varying by source and participant.

Specimen: peripheral blood. The rearranged chain carries TRBV30 and TRBJ1-2, with TRBD1 identical over 12 junction bases. The TCR sequence derives from a man aged 60 to 69 with acute or convalescent COVID-19. The DNA sequence reads TGTGCCTGGAGTGTACGGGGGACAGGGGGCGTTGGCTACACCTTC. Its protein is CAWSVRGTGGVGYTF.